This TCR beta chain was recorded in a study of T cell responses to AZD1222 COVID-19 vaccine. The CDR3 length is 14 residues. V gave up 4 bases and J gave up 2 bases, with 13 bases separating them. CDR1 is SGHRS, CDR2 YFSETQ, per germline. This clone was seen many times. The table came from immunoSEQ multiplex PCR; TCRdb's copy has only in-frame clones and leaves some out. The sample holds about 96,000 clones, roughly 90% seen once. This sequence originates from an adult in good health. The source was peripheral blood, collected on day 0 of AZD1222 vaccination. The chain joins TRBV5-1 to TRBJ2-7; D tentatively reads TRBD1 or TRBD2 (7 bases each). In DNA, the CDR3 is TGCGCCAGCAGCCCGTCAGGGGGGGCCTACGAGCAGTACTTC. Its protein is CASSPSGGAYEQYF.